The 20 T cell receptor beta chains presented below share a single source sample, sequenced in a study of T cells in Graves' hyperthyroidism and ophthalmopathy. RNA transcripts provided the source from which TCR beta CDR3 regions were amplified. HTBI primers were employed in a first-round RT-PCR of the TCR CDR3. TCRdb called the multiplex PCR reads again in MiXCR, with one record for every CDR3 protein. The sample lists about 380,000 distinct CDR3 sequences, 18% occurring once. The sequencing input was blood. All receptors derive from a young man with Graves' ophthalmopathy.

This clonotype appeared many times. The V call is TRBV20-1, the J call TRBJ2-1; D is ambiguous. This CDR3 spans 15 amino acids. Trimming shortened V by 1 base and J by 0 bases, and 10 bases separated the two germline ends. CDR1 is DFQATT, CDR2 SNEGSKA, per germline (reference sequence). CDR3 sequence reads: CSARGGISSYNEQFF. The CDR3 region has the DNA TGCAGTGCTAGAGGAGGCATTAGCTCCTACAATGAGCAGTTCTTC.

In its sample, this clonotype was seen many times. The rearrangement links TRBV7-9 to TRBJ1-1, with 9 bases fitting TRBD1. Germline V lookup: CDR1 SEHNR, CDR2 FQNEAQ (reference sequence). V shed 5 bases and J 10 bases; nucleotides not matched to a gene: 5. The CDR3 contains 12 residues. The chain's CDR3 is CASSVDRGGAFF. The CDR3 nucleotides read TGTGCCAGCAGCGTTGACAGGGGGGGAGCTTTCTTT.

Notes on this clonotype: A much larger clone sits a single nucleotide away, making a read error possible. The chain joins TRBV3-1 to TRBJ2-5; D remains ambiguous. Deletions cut 0 bases from V and 0 bases from J, with 14 bases between. Germline V gene lookup returns CDR1 LGHDT and CDR2 YNNKEL (reference sequence). The CDR3 length is 17 residues. The CDR3 nucleotides are TGTGCCAGCAGCCAAGAGGGCGGCAACGTATACCAAGAGACCCAGTACTTC. This gives the protein CASSQEGGNVYQETQYF.

In this sample, this clonotype turned up a few times. The chain links TRBV4-1 to TRBJ1-5; TRBD1 matches 7 bases. Germline CDR1 and CDR2: MGHRA and YSYEKL. The CDR3 totals 17 residues. Unmatched junction bases numbered 5, after V lost 0 bases and J lost 0 bases. CDR3 coding DNA: TGCGCCAGCAGCCAAGAACCGGGACAGCGTAGCAATCAGCCCCAGCATTTT. This gives the protein CASSQEPGQRSNQPQHF.

The chain links TRBV18 to TRBJ1-4; no firm D call. Germline CDR1 and CDR2: KGHSH and LQKENI. Trimming stripped 6 bases from V and 4 bases from J, with 18 bases between. CDR3 size: 16 residues. Here the CDR3 DNA reads TGTGCCAGCTCGCAAAACCCGCACAGAGATAATGAAAAACTGTTTTTT. Translated: CASSQNPHRDNEKLFF.

The chain combines TRBV19 with TRBJ1-1; tentative D call: TRBD1 (5 bases). This CDR3 region has 15 residues. Trimming cost V 4 bases and J 3 bases, with 15 bases left between them. Per the germline V gene, CDR1 is LNHDA and CDR2 is SQIVND (reference sequence). In DNA, the CDR3 is TGTGCCAGTAGTAGTGGGGCTGACAGTCACACTGAAGCTTTCTTT. It encodes CASSSGADSHTEAFF.

Ten or more counts support this clonotype. This rearrangement joins TRBV6-1 to TRBJ1-2; 10 nucleotides match TRBD1. The ends lost 6 bases at V and 8 bases at J; junction bases unmatched: 6. The CDR3 loop spans 13 amino acids. CDR1 is MNHNS and CDR2 is SASEGT in the germline V gene. The CDR3 spells CASSPDRGQGYTF. DNA of the CDR3: TGTGCCAGCAGCCCCGACAGGGGGCAAGGCTACACCTTC.

CDR3 in amino acids: CSASQGTANYGYTF. The CDR3 DNA reads TGCAGTGCTAGTCAGGGGACTGCGAACTATGGCTACACCTTC. V and J are TRBV20-1 and TRBJ1-2; D is possibly TRBD1 (6 bases). Germline V gene data show CDR1 as DFQATT and CDR2 as SNEGSKA (reference sequence). This CDR3 region has 14 residues. Between the trimmed V and J ends, which lost 3 bases and 2 bases, there was a span of 13 bases.

This clonotype was seen ten or more times. The chain recombines TRBV2 with TRBJ2-5, with D possibly matching TRBD1 (6 bases). Trimming shortened V by 10 bases and J by 3 bases, and 15 bases separated the two germline ends. The CDR3 totals 13 residues. Germline values: CDR1 SNHLY, CDR2 FYNNEI. The CDR3 nucleotides read TGTGCCAACAGGGTCGGACCGGAAGAGACCCAGTACTTC. Its translation is CANRVGPEETQYF.

This clonotype has ten or more counts. This sequence joins TRBV11-2 and TRBJ2-7, with D unclear. The germline CDR1 and CDR2 sequences are SGHAT and FQNNGV. Trimming removed 0 bases at V and 5 bases at J, with 8 bases between. CDR3 length: 13 residues. The CDR3 DNA sequence: TGTGCCAGCAGCTTAGATCAGGTGGACGAGCAGTACTTC. Translated, it gives CASSLDQVDEQYF.

With regard to this clonotype: A much larger clone differs from this one at a single base, so this may be a read error. This chain links TRBV5-1 with TRBJ2-2; tentatively, D is TRBD2 (5 bases). CDR1 and CDR2 (germline): SGHRS, YFSETQ. The CDR3 spans 13 residues. The chain's CDR3 is CASSLDNTGELVF. As DNA, the CDR3 is TGCGCCAGCAGCTTGGATAACACCGGGGAGCTGGTTTTT. The whole variable domain, filled in from reference TRBV5-1 and TRBJ2-2, reads KAGVTQTPRYLIKTRGQQVTLSCSPISGHRSVSWYQQTPGQGLQFLFEYFSETQRNKGNFPGRFSGRQFSNSRSEMNVSTLELGDSALYLCASSLDNTGELVFGEGSRLTVL.

This clonotype was observed many times. The chain employs TRBV18 and TRBJ2-7; 9 bases fit TRBD1. CDR3 length equals 15 residues. V was clipped by 4 bases and J by 3 bases; unmatched bases: 7. From germline, CDR1 is KGHSH and CDR2 LQKENI. The CDR3 sequence: CASSLPGTGSYEQYF. The CDR3, as DNA: TGTGCCAGCTCACTCCCCGGGACAGGGAGCTACGAGCAGTACTTC.

This clonotype came up many times. The CDR3 coding sequence is TGTGCCAGCAGTTCTTCCGGGCCTAGGACCCAGTACTTC. It specifies CASSSSGPRTQYF. This chain uses TRBV12-3 or TRBV12-4 with TRBJ2-5; D unclear. V was shortened by 4 bases and J by 7 bases, with 13 bases between the two germline ends. CDR3 size: 13 residues.

V gene TRBV18 combines with J gene TRBJ1-1; D may be TRBD1 (5 bases). The CDR3 consists of 14 residues. V lost 4 bases to trimming and J lost 5 bases, with 14 bases between them. Per germline, CDR1 KGHSH and CDR2 LQKENI. The CDR3: CASSLREGWTEAFF. As DNA, the CDR3 is TGTGCCAGCTCACTCCGGGAGGGGTGGACTGAAGCTTTCTTT.

For this clonotype: The germline gene is not matched at one end of the junction; a read error may be the cause. The chain combines TRBV11-3 with TRBJ2-1; D perhaps matches TRBD2 (6 bases). Germline V CDR1 and CDR2: SGHNT, YENEEA. CDR3 length: 15 residues. CDR3 loop: CAGSLAEGPGNEQFF. The CDR3 DNA reads TGTGCCGGCAGCTTAGCGGAGGGTCCGGGCAATGAGCAGTTCTTC.

This clonotype came up many times. The V call is TRBV28, the J call TRBJ1-3; the match to TRBD1 covers 11 bases. This CDR3 comprises 15 residues. V trimming: 7 bases; J trimming: 4 bases; junction bases outside the gene matches: 6. CDR1 and CDR2 from the germline V gene are MDHEN and SYDVKM. CDR3 bases: TGTGCCAGCACGGACAGGGGGCGTAGAGGAAACACCATATATTTT. Translation gives CASTDRGRRGNTIYF.

Only a few counts were recorded for this clonotype. The chain employs TRBV25-1 and TRBJ1-2; TRBD1 agrees at 8 bases. The CDR3 extends over 15 amino acids. The germline gives CDR1 MGHDK, CDR2 SYGVNS. Trimming at V came to 1 base and at J to 2 bases, leaving 3 bases not matched to a gene. The CDR3 DNA sequence: TGTGCCAGCAGTGAATTCGCAGGGGGCAACTATGGCTACACCTTC. It codes for CASSEFAGGNYGYTF.

The chain combines TRBV7-3 with TRBJ2-3, with D tentatively TRBD2 (8 bases). Per the germline V gene, CDR1 is SGHTA and CDR2 is FQGTGA. V lost 2 bases and J lost 4, with 22 bases in between. The CDR3 covers 18 residues. The CDR3 loop is CASSLSGTVFGGADTQYF. The CDR3 nucleotides read TGTGCCAGCAGCTTATCCGGGACAGTTTTCGGGGGGGCAGATACGCAGTATTTT.

The V call is TRBV15, the J call TRBJ1-5, with 7 bases identical to TRBD1. This CDR3 spans 16 amino acids. Losses at the gene ends were 0 bases for V and 7 bases for J; bases not matched to a gene: 9. Germline values: CDR1 LNHNV, CDR2 YYDKDF (reference sequence). CDR3 nucleotides: TGTGCCACCAGCAGAGATCAGGGGGAAAGGGACCAGCCCCAGCATTTT. Encoded protein: CATSRDQGERDQPQHF.

The CDR3 bases are TGTGCCAGCAGCTTAGTCAGTTTTCAGCCCCAGCATTTT. It specifies CASSLVSFQPQHF. The chain is built from TRBV7-2 and TRBJ1-5; D not resolved. This CDR3 spans 13 amino acids. Germline V gives CDR1 SGHTA, CDR2 FQGNSA. The V end lost 1 base, the J end lost 6 bases, and 7 bases lay between the germline ends.